At least ten counts were recorded for the clone carrying this TCR beta chain. What it binds is unknown. CDR3 length equals 14 residues. The ends were cut back, 5 bases at V and 7 bases at J, with 18 bases in the middle. Germline loops: CDR1 DFQATT, CDR2 SNEGSKA (reference sequence). TCRdb reprocessed the 5' RACE reads via MiXCR and lists one record per CDR3 protein. In the table there are about 200,000 distinct CDR3 sequences, approximately 24% of which are singletons. These data come from a study of CD8 T cells in ankylosing spondylitis. Whole-study findings and limits: Prior work had noted some motif variants in reactive arthritis blood and synovial fluid.

The sample was blood, either unsorted or a sorted T cell fraction (not recorded which). V and J are TRBV20-1 and TRBJ2-1, with D possibly called TRBD1 or TRBD2 (5 bases each). This sequence originates from a male donor with ankylosing spondylitis or in good health (not recorded which). The CDR3 loop is CSALQGERGNEQFF. CDR3 DNA sequence: TGCAGTGCTCTCCAAGGGGAGAGGGGAAATGAGCAGTTCTTC.